The 29 T cell receptor beta chains reported below all come from one sample, sequenced in a study of Tregs in tolerant kidney transplant recipients. The protocol was immunoSEQ multiplex PCR, while the TCRdb copy is restricted to in-frame clones and leaves out a portion. The repertoire consists of roughly 17,000 clones, with 80% to 90% occurring once and the leading ten covering roughly 2.5%. Sequenced sample: Tregs from blood. These receptor sequences come from a human donor in good health.

Turning to this clone: The junction departs from germline at one end; a sequencing error may be responsible. The rearrangement joins TRBV7-2 to TRBJ2-7; 10 bases match TRBD2. CDR3 length equals 13 residues. The germline CDR1 and CDR2 sequences are SGHTA and FQGNSA. The CDR3 bases are TGTGCCAGCAGCTCGCCCCTAGCGGGAGTGATTAACTTC. As protein: CASSSPLAGVINF.

V and J are TRBV7-9 and TRBJ2-3; 9 bases are a match to TRBD2. The J segment lost 1 base and the V segment lost 4 bases, leaving 6 bases of the junction unmatched. The V gene's germline CDR1 is SEHNR and CDR2 FQNEAQ (reference sequence). The CDR3 is 16 amino acids. The CDR3 sequence: CASSSLQREGTDTQYF. In nucleotides, the CDR3 is TGTGCCAGCAGCTCCCTTCAGCGGGAGGGCACAGATACGCAGTATTTT.

The V gene is TRBV18, the J gene TRBJ2-2, with D hard to call. This CDR3 region has 17 residues. V lost 2 bases, J lost 6 bases, and 19 bases lay in between. The V gene's germline CDR1 is KGHSH and CDR2 LQKENI. CDR3 in amino acids: CASSPNLMGISPGELFF. CDR3 sequence (DNA): TGTGCCAGCTCACCAAATTTAATGGGCATCTCTCCCGGGGAGCTGTTTTTT.

The rearrangement uses TRBV7-9 and TRBJ2-7; D could derive from TRBD1 or TRBD2 (5 bases each). The germline CDR1 and CDR2 sequences are SEHNR and FQNEAQ (reference sequence). V was trimmed by 10 bases and J by 3 bases, leaving 16 bases between them. This CDR3 contains 13 residues. CDR3 nucleotide sequence: TGTGCCACAAGAGGGGAATTCCGCTACGAGCAGTACTTC. Its protein product is CATRGEFRYEQYF.

The CDR3: CASSPSVTNTGELFF. For the CDR3, the DNA is TGTGCCAGCAGCCCCTCCGTTACGAACACCGGGGAGCTGTTTTTT. V is TRBV11-3 and J is TRBJ2-2; no reliable D call. The germline gives CDR1 SGHNT, CDR2 YENEEA. Trimming stripped 5 bases from V and 0 bases from J, with 10 bases between. This CDR3 region has 15 residues.

V is TRBV30 and J is TRBJ1-4; D not certain. The CDR3 has 15 amino acids. Trimming pared 2 bases from V and 0 bases from J, leaving 10 bases between. Germline CDR1 GTSNPN, CDR2 SVGIG (reference sequence). In DNA, the CDR3 is TGTGCCTGGAGTTCCCCGCACTCAACTAATGAAAAACTGTTTTTT. This encodes CAWSSPHSTNEKLFF.

This rearrangement joins TRBV15 to TRBJ2-5; D uncertain. The CDR3 extends over 14 amino acids. CDR1 and CDR2 from the germline V gene are LNHNV and YYDKDF (reference sequence). Trimming took 7 bases from V and 0 from J, leaving 12 bases between them. CDR3 amino acids: CATNHGQNQETQYF. CDR3 DNA: TGTGCCACCAACCACGGGCAGAACCAAGAGACCCAGTACTTC.

The rearrangement uses TRBV6-6 and TRBJ1-3; 7 positions agree with TRBD1. Germline-derived CDR1 and CDR2 are MNHNY and SVGAGI (reference sequence). CDR3 length: 14 amino acids. Trimming removed 8 bases from V and 4 bases from J; junction bases left unmatched: 8. This chain's CDR3 is CASRPGTAGNTIYF. CDR3 bases: TGTGCCAGCCGTCCCGGGACAGCGGGAAACACCATATATTTT.

This chain uses TRBV27 with TRBJ2-7; 10 nucleotides match TRBD1. Germline V CDR1 and CDR2: MNHEY, SMNVEV (reference sequence). The CDR3 has 13 amino acids. With V trimmed by 7 bases and J by 2 bases, 2 bases remained unmatched. CDR3 sequence: CASTGQGAYEQYF. The CDR3 DNA is TGTGCCAGCACCGGACAGGGGGCCTACGAGCAGTACTTC.

This clone was seen more than once but under ten times. The chain has TRBV19 and TRBJ1-2, with no clear D. V dropped 10 bases and J dropped 4 bases, with 19 bases sitting between them. The length of the CDR3 is 14 residues. The germline CDR1 and CDR2 sequences are LNHDA and SQIVND (reference sequence). In DNA, the CDR3 is TGTGCCACAAGACGAGGGCGCGGTGGCTATGGCTACACCTTC. This encodes CATRRGRGGYGYTF.

This chain uses TRBV29-1 with TRBJ1-5; D may be TRBD1 (5 bases). CDR3 length: 15 amino acids. Per the germline V gene, CDR1 is SQVTM and CDR2 is ANQGSEA. V lost 3 bases to trimming and J lost 1 base, with 13 bases between them. DNA of the CDR3: TGCAGCGTTGACGTCAGGGTGGAGAGCAATCAGCCCCAGCATTTT. This sequence encodes CSVDVRVESNQPQHF.

J is TRBJ2-1 and V is TRBV6-4; 9 bases map to TRBD2. V shed 4 bases and J 8 bases; nucleotides not matched to a gene: 9. There are 15 residues in the CDR3. Germline lookup yields CDR1 MRHNA and CDR2 SNTAGT. The CDR3 spells CASSGAGGPGDEQFF. CDR3 coding DNA: TGTGCCAGCAGTGGTGCGGGGGGGCCTGGGGATGAGCAGTTCTTC.

This chain connects TRBV10-3 to TRBJ2-7; D might be TRBD2 (5 bases). V lost 3 bases and J lost 2, with 11 bases in between. The CDR3 extends over 14 amino acids. Germline-derived CDR1 and CDR2 are ENHRY and SYGVKD. CDR3 amino acids: CAISDGREPYEQYF. The CDR3 DNA follows: TGTGCCATCAGTGACGGAAGGGAGCCCTACGAGCAGTACTTC.

The CDR3 is CASSIPTGSDRPQHF. CDR3 bases: TGTGCCAGTAGTATCCCGACAGGTTCCGACAGACCCCAGCATTTT. The chain links TRBV19 to TRBJ1-5; possible D gene TRBD1, 6 bases. The CDR3 is 15 amino acids. The V end was cut by 3 bases, the J end by 10 bases, with 19 bases between. Per the germline V gene, CDR1 is LNHDA and CDR2 is SQIVND (reference sequence).

This chain uses TRBV9 with TRBJ2-2, with a possible D match to TRBD2 (5 bases). Germline CDR1 is SGDLS and CDR2 is YYNGEE. This CDR3 is built from 14 residues. Trimming pared 0 bases from V and 7 bases from J, leaving 10 bases between. CDR3 DNA: TGTGCCAGCAGCGTAGAATCGGGGATCGGGGAGCTGTTTTTT. It encodes CASSVESGIGELFF.

The rearrangement uses TRBV6-5 and TRBJ1-2; 8 bases are shared with TRBD1. Germline V gene data show CDR1 as MNHEY and CDR2 as SVGAGI. CDR3 size: 12 residues. V trimming: 5 bases; J trimming: 8 bases; junction bases outside the gene matches: 4. CDR3 DNA sequence: TGTGCCAGCAGTAGGACAGGGCTCGGCTACACCTTC. Translating gives CASSRTGLGYTF.

The chain has TRBV5-6 and TRBJ2-2; 8 bases line up with TRBD1. Trimming cost V 2 bases and J 3 bases; bases outside gene matches: 3. This CDR3 spans 15 amino acids. Germline lookup yields CDR1 SGHDT and CDR2 YYEEEE. As DNA, the CDR3 is TGTGCCAGCAGCTTCCAGGGGGCTCACACCGGGGAGCTGTTTTTT. Protein: CASSFQGAHTGELFF.

This sequence joins TRBV11-2 and TRBJ1-5, with a tentative D call TRBD1 (5 bases). This CDR3 contains 17 residues. Germline V gene lookup returns CDR1 SGHAT and CDR2 FQNNGV. V lost 2 bases to trimming and J lost 3 bases, with 17 bases between them. The chain's CDR3 is CASSLLFRGGNNQPQHF. The CDR3 DNA sequence: TGTGCCAGCAGCTTATTATTTAGGGGAGGGAACAATCAGCCCCAGCATTTT.

In DNA, the CDR3 is TGCGCCAGCACCCCGGACACGAAAATCTACGAGCAGTACTTC. Its protein product is CASTPDTKIYEQYF. The chain has TRBV5-1 and TRBJ2-7; D is perhaps TRBD1 (5 bases). Germline values: CDR1 SGHRS, CDR2 YFSETQ. The V gene lost 6 bases and the J gene lost 3 bases, with 16 bases spanning the gap. The CDR3 runs 14 residues.

This clone was recorded once. The genes are TRBV7-2 and TRBJ1-2; D uncertain. Germline loops: CDR1 SGHTA, CDR2 FQGNSA. V was cut by 0 bases and J by 4 bases, with 6 bases left in between. The CDR3 loop spans 13 amino acids. The CDR3 DNA sequence: TGTGCCAGCAGCTTAGCGGTCCTCTATGGCTACACCTTC. This encodes CASSLAVLYGYTF.

The V and J genes are TRBV28 and TRBJ2-5; weak D call: TRBD1 (8 bases). This CDR3 comprises 21 residues. Trimming shortened V by 1 base and J by 2 bases, and 29 bases separated the two germline ends. Germline CDR1 is MDHEN and CDR2 is SYDVKM. The CDR3 region has the DNA TGTGCCAGCAGTTTATTTATATGGTCGAGCTTACAGGGGGGGACTCAAGAGACCCAGTACTTC. Protein: CASSLFIWSSLQGGTQETQYF.

This chain uses TRBV5-1 with TRBJ2-1, with no clear D. V lost 4 bases, J lost 0 bases, and 14 bases lay in between. Looked up from germline, CDR1 is SGHRS and CDR2 is YFSETQ. CDR3 length: 16 amino acids. Written as DNA, the CDR3 is TGCGCCAGCAGCAAGCGACCGACGAGCTCCTACAATGAGCAGTTCTTC. Protein sequence: CASSKRPTSSYNEQFF.

V usage is TRBV30 and J usage is TRBJ2-7; 8 bases align to TRBD2. The CDR3 has 13 amino acids. Germline-derived CDR1 and CDR2 are GTSNPN and SVGIG (reference sequence). CDR3 bases: TGTGCACTTGGGACTAGTTCATCTTACGAGCAGTACTTC. Its translation: CALGTSSSYEQYF.

Details on this clone: One junction end does not reproduce the germline sequence, and a read error may be involved. V is TRBV2 and J is TRBJ2-3; the match to TRBD1 covers 9 bases. CDR1 is SNHLY, CDR2 FYNNEI, per germline. This CDR3 has 18 residues. Here the CDR3 reads CAISEAGGTGSDTDTQYF. The CDR3 coding sequence is TGTGCCATCAGTGAAGCAGGAGGGACAGGGTCGGACACAGATACGCAGTATTTT.

The chain employs TRBV10-3 and TRBJ1-3; 8 nucleotides line up with TRBD1. In germline, CDR1 is ENHRY, CDR2 SYGVKD. The CDR3 contains 15 residues. Germline trimming cut 6 bases from V and 4 bases from J; bases unmatched to any gene: 8. The CDR3 bases are TGTGCCATCAGAGAGACAGGGGCGGGAGGAAACACCATATATTTT. Its translation: CAIRETGAGGNTIYF.

The rearrangement uses TRBV6-6 and TRBJ2-1; 7 positions agree with TRBD2. Trimming at V came to 9 bases and at J to 8 bases, leaving 13 bases not matched to a gene. The V gene's germline CDR1 is MNHNY and CDR2 SVGAGI (reference sequence). CDR3 length: 14 residues. DNA for the CDR3: TGTGCCAGTGTATCTTCGGGGAGGGCTGATGAGCAGTTCTTC. It translates to CASVSSGRADEQFF.

The rearrangement links TRBV5-1 to TRBJ2-5; TRBD2 might be the D (5 bases). Per the germline V gene, CDR1 is SGHRS and CDR2 is YFSETQ. The CDR3 length is 15 residues. V was pared by 3 bases and J by 4 bases, with 16 bases between. CDR3 DNA: TGCGCCAGCAGCTCGGGGATGCCCTGGGGAGAGACCCAGTACTTC. Residues: CASSSGMPWGETQYF.

The rearrangement links TRBV7-7 to TRBJ2-6; D not certain. Germline values: CDR1 SSHAT, CDR2 FNYEAQ (reference sequence). The CDR3 is made up of 18 amino acids. The V end lost 5 bases, the J end lost 5 bases, and 22 bases lay between the germline ends. CDR3 amino acids: CASSASFKPQSRANVLTF. As DNA, the CDR3 is TGTGCCAGCAGCGCGTCTTTTAAGCCACAAAGTCGGGCCAACGTCCTGACTTTC.

This chain links TRBV27 with TRBJ2-3; TRBD1 is a possible D gene (6 bases). V dropped 6 bases and J dropped 8 bases, with 18 bases sitting between them. The CDR3 extends over 14 amino acids. Germline-derived CDR1 and CDR2 are MNHEY and SMNVEV (reference sequence). The CDR3: CASRITRQDGTQYF. CDR3 sequence (DNA): TGTGCCAGCAGAATTACCCGACAGGACGGTACGCAGTATTTT.